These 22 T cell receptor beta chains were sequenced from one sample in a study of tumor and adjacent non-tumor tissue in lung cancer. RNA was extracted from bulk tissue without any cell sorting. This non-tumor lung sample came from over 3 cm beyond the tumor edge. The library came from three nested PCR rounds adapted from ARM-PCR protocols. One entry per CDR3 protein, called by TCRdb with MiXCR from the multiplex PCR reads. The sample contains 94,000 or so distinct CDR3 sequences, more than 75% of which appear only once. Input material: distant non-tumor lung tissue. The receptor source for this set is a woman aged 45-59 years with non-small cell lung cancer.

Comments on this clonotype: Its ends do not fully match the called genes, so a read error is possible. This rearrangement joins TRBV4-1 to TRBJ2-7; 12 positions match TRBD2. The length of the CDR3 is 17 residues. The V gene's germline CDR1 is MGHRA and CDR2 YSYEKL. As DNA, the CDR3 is TGTGCCAACGGCGGGCTAGCGGGAGGGGAAAGGACCTACGAGCAGTACTTC. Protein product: CANGGLAGGERTYEQYF.

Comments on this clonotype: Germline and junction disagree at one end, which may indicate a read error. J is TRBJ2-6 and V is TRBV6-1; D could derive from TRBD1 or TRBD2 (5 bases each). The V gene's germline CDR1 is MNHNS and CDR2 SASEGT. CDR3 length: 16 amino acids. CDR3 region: CASSERSGNGANVLTF. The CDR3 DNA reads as TGTGCCAGCAGTGAACGGTCCGGGAACGGGGCCAATGTCCTGACTTTC.

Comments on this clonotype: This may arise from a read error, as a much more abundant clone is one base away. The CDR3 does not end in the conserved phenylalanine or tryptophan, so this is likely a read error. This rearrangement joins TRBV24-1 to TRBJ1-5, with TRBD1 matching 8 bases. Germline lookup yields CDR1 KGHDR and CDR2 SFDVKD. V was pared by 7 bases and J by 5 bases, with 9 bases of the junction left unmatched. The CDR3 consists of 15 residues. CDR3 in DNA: TGTGCCACCAGCGTTACAGGGGGGCCCGATCAGCCCCAGCATTCT. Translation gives CATSVTGGPDQPQHS.

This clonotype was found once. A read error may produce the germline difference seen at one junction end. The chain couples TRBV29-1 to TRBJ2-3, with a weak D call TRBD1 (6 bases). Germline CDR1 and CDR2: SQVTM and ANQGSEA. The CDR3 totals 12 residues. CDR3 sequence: CSVRMGADMQYF. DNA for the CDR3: TGCAGCGTACGCATGGGGGCAGATATGCAGTATTTT.

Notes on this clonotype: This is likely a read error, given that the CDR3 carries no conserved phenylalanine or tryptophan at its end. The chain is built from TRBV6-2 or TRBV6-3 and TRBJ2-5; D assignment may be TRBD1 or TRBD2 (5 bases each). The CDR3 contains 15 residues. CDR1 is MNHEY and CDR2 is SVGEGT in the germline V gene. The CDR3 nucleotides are TGTACCAGCAGCCGCTCCGTAGCGCCAGGGGAGACCCAGTACCTC. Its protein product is CTSSRSVAPGETQYL.

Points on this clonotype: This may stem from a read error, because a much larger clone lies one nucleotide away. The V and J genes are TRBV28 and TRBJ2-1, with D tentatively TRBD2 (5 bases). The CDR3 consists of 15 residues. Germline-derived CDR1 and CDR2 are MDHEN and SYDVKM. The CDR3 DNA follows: TGTGTCAGCAGTTTATTCCGGGACTCCTACAATGAGCAGTTCTTC. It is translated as CVSSLFRDSYNEQFF.

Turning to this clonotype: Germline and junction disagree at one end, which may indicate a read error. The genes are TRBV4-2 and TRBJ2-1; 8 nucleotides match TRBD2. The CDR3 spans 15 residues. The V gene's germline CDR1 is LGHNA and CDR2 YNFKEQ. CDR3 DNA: TGTGCCAACAGCCTGAGGACTAGCTCCCACAATGAGCAGTTCTTC. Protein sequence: CANSLRTSSHNEQFF.

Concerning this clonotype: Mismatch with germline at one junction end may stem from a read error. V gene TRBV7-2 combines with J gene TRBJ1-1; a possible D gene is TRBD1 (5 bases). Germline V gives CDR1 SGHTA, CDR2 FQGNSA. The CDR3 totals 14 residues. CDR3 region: CVSSLGGGGPEAFF. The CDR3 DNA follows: TGTGTCAGCAGCTTAGGTGGGGGAGGACCTGAAGCTTTCTTT.

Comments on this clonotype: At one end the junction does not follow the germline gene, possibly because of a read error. The CDR3 region has the DNA TGCATCGTTTCTAGCACAGATACGCAGCATTTT. Residues: CIVSSTDTQHF. The chain uses TRBV29-1 and TRBJ2-3; D gene uncertain. The DNA end is a closer match to TRBJ1-5, so the J assignment may be wrong. CDR1 and CDR2 (germline): SQVTM, ANQGSEA. The CDR3 is made up of 11 amino acids.

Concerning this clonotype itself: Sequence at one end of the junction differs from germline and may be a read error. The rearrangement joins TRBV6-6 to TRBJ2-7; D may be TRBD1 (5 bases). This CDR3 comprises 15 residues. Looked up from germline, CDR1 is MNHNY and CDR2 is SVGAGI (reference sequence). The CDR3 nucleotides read TGTGTCAGCACTTACGAAACCAGGGTGCCCTACGAGCAGTACTTC. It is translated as CVSTYETRVPYEQYF.

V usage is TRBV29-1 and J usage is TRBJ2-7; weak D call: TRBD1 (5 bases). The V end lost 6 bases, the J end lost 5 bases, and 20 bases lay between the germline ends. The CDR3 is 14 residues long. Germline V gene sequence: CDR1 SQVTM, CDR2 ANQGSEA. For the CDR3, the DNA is TGCAGCGTCGCTAACAGGAGCAAACGGGACGAGCAGTACTTC. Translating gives CSVANRSKRDEQYF.

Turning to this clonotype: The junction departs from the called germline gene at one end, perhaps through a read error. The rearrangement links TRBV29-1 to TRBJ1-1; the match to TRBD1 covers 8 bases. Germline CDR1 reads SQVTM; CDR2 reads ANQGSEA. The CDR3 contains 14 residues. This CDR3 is CSVGGGQDDTEAFF. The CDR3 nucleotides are TGCAGCGTTGGGGGGGGACAGGATGACACTGAAGCATTCTTT.

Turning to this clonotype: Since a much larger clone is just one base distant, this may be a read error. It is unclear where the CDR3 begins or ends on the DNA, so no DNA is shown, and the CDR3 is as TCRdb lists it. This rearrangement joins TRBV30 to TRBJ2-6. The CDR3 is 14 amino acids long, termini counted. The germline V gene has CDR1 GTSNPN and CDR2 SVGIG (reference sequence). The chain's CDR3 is CAWSVGSGANVLSF.

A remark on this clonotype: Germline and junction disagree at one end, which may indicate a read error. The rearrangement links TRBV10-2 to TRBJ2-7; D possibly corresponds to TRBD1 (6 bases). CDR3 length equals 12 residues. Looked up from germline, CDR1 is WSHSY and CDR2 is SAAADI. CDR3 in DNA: TGCACCAGCAGGGGTGACTCCTACGAGCAGCACTTC. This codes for CTSRGDSYEQHF.

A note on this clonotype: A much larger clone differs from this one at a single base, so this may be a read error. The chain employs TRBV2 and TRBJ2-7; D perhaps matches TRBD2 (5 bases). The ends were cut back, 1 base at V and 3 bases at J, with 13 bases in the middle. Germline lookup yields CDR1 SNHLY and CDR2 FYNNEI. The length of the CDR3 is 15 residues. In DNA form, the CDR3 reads TGTGCCAGCAGTGAAGAGGCGGTAGGAGGCTACGAGCAGTACTTC. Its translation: CASSEEAVGGYEQYF.

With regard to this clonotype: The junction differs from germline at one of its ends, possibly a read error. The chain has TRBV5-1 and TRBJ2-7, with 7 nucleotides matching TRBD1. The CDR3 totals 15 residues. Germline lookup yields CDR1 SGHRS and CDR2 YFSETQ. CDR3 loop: CASRRSGTVSYERYF. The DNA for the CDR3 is TGCGCCAGCAGACGGTCCGGGACAGTCTCCTACGAGCGGTACTTC.

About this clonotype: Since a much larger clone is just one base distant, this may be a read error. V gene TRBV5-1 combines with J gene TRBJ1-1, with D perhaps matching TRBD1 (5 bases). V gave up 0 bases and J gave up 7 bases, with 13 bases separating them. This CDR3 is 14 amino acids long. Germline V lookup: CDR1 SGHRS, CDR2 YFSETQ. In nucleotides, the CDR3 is TGCGCCAGCAGCTTGGTTGCGGGAGACAGTGAAGCTTTCTTT. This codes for CASSLVAGDSEAFF.

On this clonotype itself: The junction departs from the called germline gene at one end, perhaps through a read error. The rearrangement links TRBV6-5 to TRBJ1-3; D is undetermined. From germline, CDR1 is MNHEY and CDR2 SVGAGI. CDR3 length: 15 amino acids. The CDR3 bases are TGTGCCAGCAGTTACTATGGGAACTCTGGAAAGACCATATATTTT. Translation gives CASSYYGNSGKTIYF.

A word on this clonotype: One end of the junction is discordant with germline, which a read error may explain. CDR3 amino acids: CASTKGASGSRENDQFF. The DNA of the CDR3 is TGTGCCAGCACCAAGGGGGCTAGTGGGAGCCGAGAAAATGACCAGTTCTTC. V and J are TRBV6-5 and TRBJ2-1; 7 bases are shared with TRBD1. The CDR3 consists of 17 residues. In germline, CDR1 is MNHEY, CDR2 SVGAGI.

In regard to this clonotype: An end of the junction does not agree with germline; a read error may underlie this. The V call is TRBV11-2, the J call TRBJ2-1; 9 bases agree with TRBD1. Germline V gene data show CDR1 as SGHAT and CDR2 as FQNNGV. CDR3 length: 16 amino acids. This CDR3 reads CAISLEPGQGYTEQLF. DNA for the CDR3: TGTGCCATCAGCTTGGAACCGGGACAGGGATACACTGAGCAGCTCTTC.

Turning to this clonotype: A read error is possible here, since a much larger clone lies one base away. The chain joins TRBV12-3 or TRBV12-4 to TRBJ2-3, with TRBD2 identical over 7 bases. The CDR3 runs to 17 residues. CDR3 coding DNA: TGTACCAGCAGCCTGACTATGGCGGGAGCCTACACAGATACGCAGTATTTT. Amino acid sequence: CTSSLTMAGAYTDTQYF.

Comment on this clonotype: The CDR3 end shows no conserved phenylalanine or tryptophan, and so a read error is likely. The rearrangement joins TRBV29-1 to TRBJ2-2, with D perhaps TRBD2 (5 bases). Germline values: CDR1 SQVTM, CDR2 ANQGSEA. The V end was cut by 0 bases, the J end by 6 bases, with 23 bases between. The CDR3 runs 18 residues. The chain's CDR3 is CSVEDEGTSVSFPGELFL. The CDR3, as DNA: TGCAGCGTTGAAGATGAAGGAACTAGTGTGAGTTTTCCCGGGGAGCTGTTTCTT.